The T cell receptor (beta chain) described here comes from a study of blood T cell repertoires in COVID-19. About the study: The study drew acute and convalescent COVID-19 samples from the United States, Italy and Spain.

Original processing notes: Estimation of nucleated cell counts relied on the amplification of reference gene primers. Sequenced by immunoSEQ multiplex PCR; TCRdb stores in-frame clones only, minus some. The DNA gave D and trimming, while V, J and clone size come from that table. Altogether approximately 80,000 clones are present, approximately 85% being singletons, with the ten largest covering 8.5% to 10%. The Seattle site enrolled patients during active infection and followed them longitudinally. The CDR3 length is 15 residues. Germline values: CDR1 LGHDT, CDR2 YNNKEL (reference sequence). Trimming took 5 bases from V and 3 from J; bases not matched to a gene: 7.

The sample taken for sequencing was peripheral blood. The chain couples TRBV3-1 (or the pseudogene TRBV3-2) to TRBJ2-7; TRBD1 matches 10 bases. The clonotype comes from a man between 45 and 60 years old with COVID-19, enrolled during active disease. The CDR3 protein is CASSLRTGGGYEQYF. DNA for the CDR3: TGTGCCAGCAGCTTACGGACAGGGGGAGGCTACGAGCAGTACTTC.